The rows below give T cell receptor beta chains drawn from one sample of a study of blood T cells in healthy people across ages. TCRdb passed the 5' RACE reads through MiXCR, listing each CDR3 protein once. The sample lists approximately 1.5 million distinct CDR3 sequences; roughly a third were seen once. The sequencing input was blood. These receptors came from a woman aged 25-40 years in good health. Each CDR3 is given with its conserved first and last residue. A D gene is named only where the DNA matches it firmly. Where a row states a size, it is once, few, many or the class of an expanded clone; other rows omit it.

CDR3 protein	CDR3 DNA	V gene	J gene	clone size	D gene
CASSEPGAYGYTF	TGCGCCAGCAGCGAACCGGGGGCCTATGGCTACACCTTC	TRBV5-1	TRBJ1-2	few	-
CAGSKAKVPGLAGPSSYNEQFF	TGTGCCGGCAGCAAAGCGAAAGTACCGGGACTAGCGGGCCCTAGCTCCTACAATGAGCAGTTCTTC	TRBV21-1	TRBJ2-1	-	-
CASGQAQGQSQYF	TGCGCCAGCGGCCAAGCGCAGGGCCAGTCGCAGTATTTT	TRBV4-1	TRBJ2-3	-	-
CASSFGSLDTGELFF	TGTGCCAGCAGCTTTGGCAGTCTGGACACCGGGGAGCTGTTTTTT	TRBV7-3	TRBJ2-2	-	-
CASSSPTGANYGYTF	TGTGCCAGCAGCTCACCGACAGGGGCTAACTATGGCTACACCTTC	TRBV7-9	TRBJ1-2	-	TRBD1
CSVTETVIPYNEQFF	TGCAGCGTTACGGAGACAGTAATCCCCTACAATGAGCAGTTCTTC	TRBV29-1	TRBJ2-1	many	-
CASSLIAGEGEQFF	TGTGCCAGCAGTCTCATAGCGGGAGAGGGTGAGCAGTTCTTC	TRBV6-5	TRBJ2-1	many	TRBD2
CASNQGAGRSYNEQFF	TGCGCCAGCAACCAGGGAGCGGGGAGGTCCTACAATGAGCAGTTCTTC	TRBV4-1	TRBJ2-1	-	TRBD2
CGARPRGYNEQFF	TGCGGTGCTAGGCCTAGGGGGTACAATGAGCAGTTCTTC	TRBV20-1	TRBJ2-1	-	-
CASRRDGLYEQYF	TGCGCCAGCAGACGGGACGGACTCTACGAGCAGTACTTC	TRBV5-1	TRBJ2-7	-	-
CSARDQGKAVYEQYF	TGCAGTGCTAGAGATCAAGGGAAAGCGGTGTACGAGCAGTACTTC	TRBV20-1	TRBJ2-7	few	-
CASKEGSGSGYEQYF	TGTGCCAGCAAGGAGGGGAGCGGGAGTGGGTACGAGCAGTACTTC	TRBV6-1	TRBJ2-7	-	TRBD2
CASSYDLGNEQFF	TGTGCCAGCAGTTACGATTTGGGCAATGAGCAGTTCTTC	TRBV6-2/TRBV6-3	TRBJ2-1	-	-
CSVDSGHLYGYTF	TGCAGCGTTGATTCGGGGCACCTCTATGGCTACACCTTC	TRBV29-1	TRBJ1-2	once	-
CASSLASRGGTEAFF	TGTGCCAGCAGCTTAGCATCGAGGGGTGGCACTGAAGCTTTCTTT	TRBV7-4	TRBJ1-1	-	-
CASSQDRLAGAGELFF	TGCGCCAGCAGCCAAGATCGACTAGCGGGGGCCGGGGAGCTGTTTTTT	TRBV4-1	TRBJ2-2	-	TRBD2
CASSLPGTGIHEQFF	TGTGCCAGCAGCTTACCCGGGACAGGGATTCATGAGCAGTTCTTC	TRBV7-9	TRBJ2-1	many	TRBD1
CASSRDRTFANGYTF	TGCGCCAGCAGCCGGGACAGGACGTTTGCTAATGGCTACACCTTC	TRBV4-1	TRBJ1-2	many	TRBD1
CASSLARLLAEYNEQYF	TGCGCCAGCAGCTTGGCCAGGTTACTAGCGGAATACAATGAGCAGTACTTC	TRBV5-1	TRBJ2-7	-	TRBD2